This TCR beta chain was observed in a study of CD8+ T cells in alopecia areata (dated by TCRdb to the late 2010s). Regarding the study in general: Treated patients were enrolled in an open-label pilot trial of oral tofacitinib at 5 to 10 mg twice daily for moderate-to-severe alopecia areata. Patients received tofacitinib for 6 to 18 months and were then followed off drug for 6 months to check for delayed response and recurrence. In both human patients and the C3H/HeJ mouse model, the study applied high-throughput TCRbeta sequencing to look at T cell clonal expansion in alopecia areata. Scalp tissue and sorted CD4+ and CD8+ peripheral blood T cells from patchy and totalis/universalis alopecia areata patients and from healthy controls were covered by human TCRbeta sequencing. Patients on tofacitinib were biopsied at baseline and after 4 and 24 weeks of treatment, and several of the patients also had a later scalp biopsy. Scalp clonality was compared across normal scalp (n=4), patchy alopecia areata scalp (n=8), and alopecia totalis/universalis scalp (n=8). The RNA source kit depended on sample type: the PAXgene miRNA kit for fixed scalp, the miRNeasy kit for PBMCs, and the RNeasy kit for mouse skin. TCRbeta CDR3 regions were amplified by immunoSEQ multiplex PCR using 35 Vbeta forward and 13 Jbeta reverse primers.

Via the germline V gene (reference sequence), CDR1 is LNHNV and CDR2 YYDKDF. From its cysteine to its phenylalanine, the CDR3 spans 14 amino acids. The retained sequence is limited to the CDR3, 42 bases, with the frame set at the first base. The junction carries 11 bases between V and J, which are trimmed by 0 bases and 6 bases respectively. Worth noting for this clone: What this receptor recognizes is not known. Per-base qualities were not stored, and no clone one base away is much larger.

The time point label corresponds to: baseline before oral tofacitinib. Lesional scalp punch biopsies and peripheral blood were obtained from alopecia areata patients. After PBMCs were isolated by density centrifugation and stained for CD3, CD4 and CD8, a FACSAria was used to sort CD4+ and CD8+ T cells. Broader findings and caveats from the paper: Resident alphabeta T cells in normal human skin are also sequenced, complicating scalp TCR repertoire analysis, unlike mouse skin dominated by gammadelta T cells. Compared with normal scalp, lesional scalp, particularly in alopecia totalis/universalis, had higher clonality and more expanded CD8+ clones, which suggests antigenic drive. Shared TCR sequences between patients were less evident than in mice, which may be partly attributable to HLA diversity in the patient population.

Libraries came from the immunoSEQ multiplex PCR assay. For TCR sequencing, RNA was extracted from every sample and reverse transcribed into cDNA to serve as template. SuperScript III was used to make first-strand cDNA, primed with a 2:1 mix of oligo-dT and random hexamers. A synthetic immune receptor repertoire was used to measure amplification bias, and any remaining bias was corrected computationally. Turning to the authors' computational methods: Raw reads were preprocessed to remove errors, and CDR3 was defined according to IMGT conventions as the region from the conserved cysteine to phenylalanine. Clonality was calculated as 1 minus Shannon entropy normalized by log2 of the number of productive unique TCRs. Whether each scalp clone was CD4 or CD8 was inferred by checking scalp TCRbeta sequences against the CD4 and CD8 repertoires from sorted blood. Held by TCRdb, this immuneACCESS table contains in-frame sequences only and omits some clones. Under half of the omission traces to an unresolved V gene where checked; the cause of the rest is unknown. Clone size and the V and J calls come from that table; the DNA yielded D and trimming. A total of hundreds of thousands of clones appear in this sample, about 68% of them only once. The top ten clones comprise 1% to 1.5% of the sample.

The sample was CD4+ T cells sorted from blood, taken at week 0. The receptor was isolated from a human donor with alopecia areata. Recombination linked TRBV15 to TRBJ1-2; no D gene can be assigned with confidence. The CDR3 reads CATSRDLKSDGYTF. The nucleotide sequence reads TGTGCCACCAGCAGAGATCTAAAGAGTGATGGCTACACCTTC.